Presented here are 13 T cell receptor beta chains from one specimen sequenced in a study of T cells in women clearing cervical HPV infection. Assay used: immunoSEQ multiplex PCR; TCRdb lists only in-frame clones, some missing. The sample table includes under 40,000 clones. The sequencing input was blood buffy coat. The receptor source for this set is a woman aged 18 to 75 with a cervical HPV16 infection that either progressed to CIN3+ or cleared (not recorded which).

The part of the CDR3 DNA that was read is TGCGCCAGCAGTTGGACTAGCGCTGAAGCCGGGGAG. The encoded protein is CASSWTSAEAGE. The full CDR3 reads CASSWTSAEAGELFF. The chain combines TRBV10-2 with TRBJ2-2; TRBD2 aligns across 9 bases. The read ends 3 residues before the CDR3 terminus; that terminus is restored from the germline J gene. This CDR3 is 15 amino acids long. The junction had 7 bases not matched to a gene; V was cut back by 5 bases and J by 6 bases. Germline loops: CDR1 WSHSY, CDR2 SAAADI.

To note about this clone: The CDR3 goes on 3 residues after the read ends, and that part is filled in from the germline J gene. The V call is TRBV19, the J call TRBJ2-4; D gene unclear. The germline V and J ends were trimmed by 1 base and 6 bases, with 4 bases remaining between them. Germline V lookup: CDR1 LNHDA, CDR2 SQIVND (reference sequence). The CDR3 totals 12 residues. The DNA read from the CDR3 is TGTGCCAGTAGTATAGGTCTAAACATT. This gives the protein CASSIGLNI. The entire CDR3 is CASSIGLNIQYF. The whole variable domain, filled in from reference TRBV19 and TRBJ2-4, reads DGGITQSPKYLFRKEGQNVTLSCEQNLNHDAMYWYRQDPGQGLRLIYYSQIVNDFQKGDIAEGYSVSREKKESFPLTVTSAQKNPTAFYLCASSIGLNIQYFGAGTRLSVL.

Comments on this clone: The read stops 3 residues short of the end of the CDR3; the missing end is completed from the germline J gene. The V and J genes are TRBV6-2 or TRBV6-3 and TRBJ1-5; TRBD1 matches 11 bases. Germline-derived CDR1 and CDR2 are MNHEY and SVGEGT. The CDR3 contains 15 residues. The ends lost 6 bases at V and 4 bases at J; junction bases unmatched: 5. The part of the CDR3 DNA that was read is TGTGCCAGCAGCAAGGGACAGGGGGGGAATCAGCCC. Residues: CASSKGQGGNQP. The whole CDR3 region reads CASSKGQGGNQPQHF.

This CDR3 reads CASSPGADTQYF. Partial CDR3 DNA: TGTGCCAGTAGTCCGGGGGCAGATACG. The chain has TRBV19 and TRBJ2-3; tentative D call: TRBD2 (6 bases). The read ends 3 residues before the CDR3 terminus; that terminus is restored from the germline J gene. Germline V CDR1 and CDR2: LNHDA, SQIVND (reference sequence). The CDR3 is made up of 12 amino acids. With 5 bases removed from V and 4 bases from J, the gap between germline ends came to 7 bases.

Worth noting for this clone: From the germline J gene comes the end of the CDR3, since the read stops 3 residues before it. The chain couples TRBV30 to TRBJ1-2; 8 nucleotides agree with TRBD1. The CDR3 extends over 14 amino acids. CDR1 GTSNPN and CDR2 SVGIG come from the germline V gene (reference sequence). J lost 4 bases, V lost 0 bases, and 4 bases had no gene match. The CDR3 bases that were read are TGTGCCTGGAGTGTAAAGACAGGGGCCTATGGC. Protein sequence: CAWSVKTGAYG. The whole CDR3 reads CAWSVKTGAYGYTF.

The CDR3 region is CASSPGTSGRIGYEQYF. The part of the CDR3 DNA that was read is TGCGCCAGCAGCCCCGGGACTAGCGGGAGGATCGGGTACGAG. The chain has TRBV5-1 and TRBJ2-7; 15 positions agree with TRBD2. Read sequence stops 3 residues before the CDR3 end, and the germline J gene provides the missing end. The trim removed 4 bases at V and 4 bases at J, leaving 9 bases unmatched. The CDR3 contains 17 residues. Germline assignment: CDR1 SGHRS and CDR2 YFSETQ.

Details on this clone: The read comes to an end 3 residues before the CDR3 does, leaving the germline J gene to fill in the end. This chain joins TRBV6-2 or TRBV6-3 and TRBJ1-2; D gene unclear. This CDR3 has 14 amino acids. CDR1 MNHEY and CDR2 SVGEGT come from the germline V gene. CDR3 protein: CASSPQTQAPGYTF. The CDR3 bases that were read are TGTGCCAGCAGTCCACAGACCCAAGCCCCAGGC.

Remarks on this clone: The read terminates 3 residues before the CDR3 end, so the remaining end is supplied by the germline J gene. The chain carries TRBV5-6 and TRBJ1-1; D might be TRBD1 (6 bases). The CDR3 extends over 14 amino acids. CDR1 and CDR2 (germline): SGHDT, YYEEEE. The CDR3 sequence is CASSSVNRESEAFF. CDR3 bases read: TGTGCCAGCAGCTCGGTAAACAGGGAATCCGAA.

The CDR3 loop is CASRITNEKLFF. The CDR3 DNA, read in part, is TGTGCCTCCCGGATAACTAATGAAAAG. This rearrangement joins TRBV7-9 to TRBJ2-2; D gene unclear. The read terminates 3 residues ahead of where the CDR3 ends, so the germline J gene completes it. Germline V lookup: CDR1 SEHNR, CDR2 FQNEAQ (reference sequence). The CDR3 consists of 12 residues.

Comment on this clone: One end of the junction varies from germline; a read error may be responsible. The CDR3 goes on 3 residues after the read ends, and that part is filled in from the germline J gene. The chain couples TRBV4-2 to TRBJ1-3; D gene uncertain. Germline V lookup: CDR1 LGHNA, CDR2 YNFKEQ. The CDR3 contains 15 residues. Here the CDR3 reads CASSQERQEGNTIYF. CDR3 DNA, as far as it was read: TGCGCCAGCAGCCAAGAGAGGCAGGAGGGAAACACC.

As for this clone: The CDR3 extends 3 residues past the end of the read, so its final part is completed from the germline J gene. The rearrangement uses TRBV5-1 and TRBJ2-2; TRBD1 aligns across 9 bases. The CDR3 is 16 amino acids. J gave up 7 bases and V 1 base, and 8 bases lay outside the gene matches. From germline, CDR1 is SGHRS and CDR2 YFSETQ. The sequenced part of the CDR3 DNA is TGCGCCAGCAGCTTGATTGGGACAGGGCGAGGCGGGGAG. Protein product: CASSLIGTGRGGE. The entire CDR3 sequence reads CASSLIGTGRGGELFF.

Of note for this clone: The read gets to within 3 residues of the CDR3 end, and the germline J gene fills in the rest. The chain has TRBV2 and TRBJ1-2; 8 bases are shared with TRBD1. The V gene end was trimmed by 3 bases and the J gene end by 7 bases; junction bases not matched to a gene: 4. The CDR3 extends over 13 amino acids. Germline CDR1 is SNHLY and CDR2 is FYNNEI. The CDR3 DNA, read in part, is TGTGCCAGCAGTGACAGGGGGCTTGTTGGC. This sequence encodes CASSDRGLVG. The entire CDR3 protein is CASSDRGLVGYTF. Complete variable domain (other parts from reference TRBV2 and TRBJ1-2): EPEVTQTPSHQVTQMGQEVILRCVPISNHLYFYWYRQILGQKVEFLVSFYNNEISEKSEIFDDQFSVERPDGSNFTLKIRSTKLEDSAMYFCASSDRGLVGYTFGSGTRLTVV.

In the case of this clone: The read falls 3 residues short of the CDR3 end, and the missing part is taken from the germline J gene. The genes are TRBV19 and TRBJ1-4; perhaps TRBD1 as D (5 bases). CDR3 size: 14 residues. Germline V gene sequence: CDR1 LNHDA, CDR2 SQIVND (reference sequence). CDR3 in amino acids: CASSTRIGANVLFF. The DNA read from the CDR3 is TGTGCCAGTAGTACGCGTATTGGGGCCAACGTA.